Presented here are 19 T cell receptor beta chains from one specimen sequenced in a study of blood T cell repertoires in COVID-19. Here immunoSEQ multiplex PCR was the method, and the copy in TCRdb shows in-frame clones only, minus some. The data contain 75,000 to 90,000 clones, around 91% of them singletons. The sequenced material came from peripheral blood. The receptors here all came from a woman aged 50 to 60 in a cohort sampled during active COVID-19.

The rearrangement joins TRBV7-2 to TRBJ1-6; D not certain. The CDR3 spans 13 residues. V was clipped by 3 bases and J by 5 bases, with 5 bases between them. CDR1 is SGHTA, CDR2 FQGNSA, per germline. CDR3 residues: CASSFIDNSPLHF. CDR3 DNA sequence: TGTGCCAGCAGCTTTATCGATAATTCACCCCTCCACTTT.

This clone was detected once. The V call is TRBV11-2, the J call TRBJ1-1, with 7 nucleotides matching TRBD1. The length of the CDR3 is 16 residues. Germline assignment: CDR1 SGHAT and CDR2 FQNNGV. Losses at the gene ends were 2 bases for V and 0 bases for J; bases not matched to a gene: 6. The CDR3 spells CASSLMTGRMNTEAFF. DNA for the CDR3: TGTGCCAGCAGCTTAATGACAGGGAGGATGAACACTGAAGCTTTCTTT.

The chain links TRBV4-1 to TRBJ1-2; no clear D. Germline V gene sequence: CDR1 MGHRA, CDR2 YSYEKL. The CDR3 is 14 amino acids. V lost 1 base and J 5 bases, leaving 11 bases between the germline ends. CDR3 sequence (DNA): TGCGCCAGCAGCCAAGTCGCAGGTGATTATGGCTACACCTTC. The encoded protein is CASSQVAGDYGYTF.

V usage is TRBV7-8 and J usage is TRBJ1-4, with D hard to call. Trimming left V 1 base short and J 7 bases short, with 16 bases between. The CDR3 loop spans 16 amino acids. Germline CDR1 and CDR2: SGHVS and FQNEAQ. CDR3 protein: CASSLGFGLLGEKLFF. The CDR3 DNA sequence: TGTGCCAGCAGCTTAGGTTTTGGACTCTTAGGTGAAAAACTGTTTTTT.

V usage is TRBV4-2 and J usage is TRBJ2-3, with no clear D. The germline V gene has CDR1 LGHNA and CDR2 YNFKEQ. V lost 4 bases and J lost 2, with 13 bases in between. CDR3 length: 15 amino acids. The CDR3 is CASSRSQATTDTQYF. The CDR3 coding sequence is TGTGCCAGCAGCCGATCCCAGGCTACCACAGATACGCAGTATTTT.

The V call is TRBV5-1, the J call TRBJ1-2; 10 bases align to TRBD1. CDR1 and CDR2 from the germline V gene are SGHRS and YFSETQ. The CDR3 contains 13 residues. After removal of 4 bases from V and 8 bases from J, the junction contained 5 bases not matched to a gene. CDR3 nucleotides: TGCGCCAGCAGCAAGGGACAGGGGAGCGGCTACACCTTC. Amino acid sequence: CASSKGQGSGYTF.

The chain employs TRBV27 and TRBJ2-6; 9 bases align to TRBD1. Germline CDR1 reads MNHEY; CDR2 reads SMNVEV (reference sequence). V shed 6 bases, J shed 1 base, and the junction held 22 bases outside the gene matches. The CDR3 length is 22 residues. CDR3 in amino acids: CASSPRGTGIPIVRSGANVLTF. For the CDR3, the DNA is TGTGCCAGCAGCCCTCGTGGGACAGGGATCCCGATTGTGAGATCTGGGGCCAACGTCCTGACTTTC.

The rearrangement joins TRBV19 to TRBJ1-5; tentatively, D is TRBD1 (6 bases). The CDR3 extends over 14 amino acids. Trimming shortened V by 5 bases and J by 0 bases, and 8 bases separated the two germline ends. Germline V gives CDR1 LNHDA, CDR2 SQIVND (reference sequence). CDR3 sequence: CASSGQYSNQPQHF. CDR3 DNA sequence: TGTGCCAGTAGTGGACAGTATAGCAATCAGCCCCAGCATTTT.

The V gene is TRBV7-2, the J gene TRBJ2-7; the match to TRBD1 covers 10 bases. Germline trimming cut 4 bases from V and 5 bases from J; bases unmatched to any gene: 8. Germline CDR1 and CDR2: SGHTA and FQGNSA. The CDR3 is 15 residues long. The CDR3 region has the DNA TGTGCCAGCAGCTGGACCGGGACAGGGGCCCACGAGCAGTACTTC. As protein: CASSWTGTGAHEQYF.

This clone appeared a few times. CDR3 sequence: CASSEASGYTDTQYF. The CDR3, as DNA: TGTGCCAGCAGTGAAGCTAGCGGGTACACAGATACGCAGTATTTT. The chain has TRBV2 and TRBJ2-3, with TRBD2 identical over 7 bases. CDR3 length: 15 residues. CDR1 and CDR2 (germline): SNHLY, FYNNEI. Germline trimming cut 0 bases from V and 2 bases from J; bases unmatched to any gene: 2.

The chain is built from TRBV7-9 and TRBJ2-5; D might be TRBD2 (5 bases). From germline, CDR1 is SEHNR and CDR2 FQNEAQ (reference sequence). The CDR3 spans 16 residues. Trimming left V 2 bases short and J 1 base short, with 14 bases between. CDR3 coding DNA: TGTGCCAGCAGCTTAATTAGTAGCGTATTCCAAGAGACCCAGTACTTC. This gives the protein CASSLISSVFQETQYF.

This chain uses TRBV6-6 with TRBJ1-4, with D possibly being TRBD1 (6 bases). Trimming stripped 5 bases from V and 7 bases from J, with 20 bases between. CDR1 is MNHNY, CDR2 SVGAGI, per germline (reference sequence). This CDR3 comprises 16 residues. CDR3 bases: TGTGCCAGCAGTCTCGTGTCCGCAGGGGAGGGTGAAAAACTGTTTTTT. This codes for CASSLVSAGEGEKLFF.

This chain links TRBV12-3 or TRBV12-4 with TRBJ2-5; maybe TRBD1 (6 bases). Trimming pared 5 bases from V and 5 bases from J, leaving 12 bases between. The CDR3 loop spans 13 amino acids. Here the CDR3 DNA reads TGTGCCAGCAGTCACAGGGTAGAGGAGACCCAGTACTTC. This sequence encodes CASSHRVEETQYF.

The V call is TRBV6-5, the J call TRBJ1-2; no clear D gene. The CDR3 runs to 12 residues. V lost 6 bases to trimming and J lost 7 bases, with 12 bases between them. Germline-derived CDR1 and CDR2 are MNHEY and SVGAGI. CDR3: CASRTSDGGYTF. Here the CDR3 DNA reads TGTGCCAGCAGGACTTCTGACGGTGGCTACACCTTC.

CDR3 protein: CASTVGQGRTGELFF. The CDR3, as DNA: TGTGCCAGCACCGTAGGGCAGGGGCGCACCGGGGAGCTGTTTTTT. The J gene is TRBJ2-2, the V gene TRBV6-5; D might be TRBD1 (6 bases). The CDR3 is made up of 15 amino acids. V was clipped by 7 bases and J by 4 bases, with 16 bases between them. CDR1 and CDR2 (germline): MNHEY, SVGAGI.

The chain carries TRBV3-1 (or the pseudogene TRBV3-2) and TRBJ1-2; unclear D gene. This CDR3 spans 13 amino acids. The germline gives CDR1 LGHDT, CDR2 YNNKEL (reference sequence). The V end lost 4 bases, the J end lost 5 bases, and 11 bases lay between the germline ends. The CDR3 DNA reads TGTGCCAGCAGCCCCCCCTTCCCTTATGGCTACACCTTC. This translates into CASSPPFPYGYTF.

The rearrangement joins TRBV28 to TRBJ2-3; D possibly corresponds to TRBD1 (5 bases). The CDR3 sequence is 12 residues long. V dropped 7 bases and J dropped 4 bases, with 9 bases sitting between them. Germline V lookup: CDR1 MDHEN, CDR2 SYDVKM. CDR3 sequence reads: CASNPGPDTQYF. For the CDR3, the DNA is TGTGCCAGCAACCCAGGGCCAGATACGCAGTATTTT.

The genes are TRBV3-1 (or the pseudogene TRBV3-2) and TRBJ1-6, with D tentatively TRBD1 (6 bases). This CDR3 spans 16 amino acids. The V gene lost 0 bases and the J gene lost 8 bases, with 14 bases spanning the gap. Germline V gives CDR1 LGHDT, CDR2 YNNKEL (reference sequence). The CDR3 bases are TGTGCCAGCAGCCAAGAGGGCCCAGGGGAGCATTCACCCCTCCACTTT. Its translation: CASSQEGPGEHSPLHF.

A note on this clone: Other DNA sequences in the same sample also yield this CDR3. The chain recombines TRBV18 with TRBJ1-2, with 8 bases lining up with TRBD1. The germline CDR1 and CDR2 sequences are KGHSH and LQKENI. Trimming took 3 bases from V and 5 from J; bases not matched to a gene: 5. This CDR3 region has 14 residues. DNA for the CDR3: TGTGCCAGCTCACCTGGACAGGGTGGGTATGGCTACACCTTC. Protein product: CASSPGQGGYGYTF.